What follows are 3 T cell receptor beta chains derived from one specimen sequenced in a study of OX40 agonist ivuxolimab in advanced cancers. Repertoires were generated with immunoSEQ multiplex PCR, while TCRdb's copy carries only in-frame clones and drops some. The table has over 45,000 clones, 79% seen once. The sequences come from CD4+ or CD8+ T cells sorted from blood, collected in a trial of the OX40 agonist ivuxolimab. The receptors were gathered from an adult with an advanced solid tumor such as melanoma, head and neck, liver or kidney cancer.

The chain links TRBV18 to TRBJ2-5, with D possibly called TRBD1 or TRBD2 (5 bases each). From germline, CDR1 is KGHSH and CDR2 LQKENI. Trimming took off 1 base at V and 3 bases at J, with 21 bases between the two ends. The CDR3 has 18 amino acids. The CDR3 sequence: CASSPLSGAGLVKETQYF. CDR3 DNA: TGTGCCAGCTCACCACTCTCCGGGGCAGGGCTGGTCAAAGAGACCCAGTACTTC.

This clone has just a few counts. For the CDR3, the DNA is TGTGCCAGCAGGATCGGACTTGAGCAACAGTACTTC. Translation gives CASRIGLEQQYF. The chain uses TRBV28 and TRBJ2-7; D might be TRBD2 (5 bases). V gave up 6 bases and J gave up 10 bases, with 16 bases separating them. Looked up from germline, CDR1 is MDHEN and CDR2 is SYDVKM. This CDR3 spans 12 amino acids.

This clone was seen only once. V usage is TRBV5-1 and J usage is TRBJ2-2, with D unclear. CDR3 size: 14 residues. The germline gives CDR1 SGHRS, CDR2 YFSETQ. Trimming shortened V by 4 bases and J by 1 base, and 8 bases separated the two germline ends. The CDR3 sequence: CASSLRRNTGELFF. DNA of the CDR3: TGCGCCAGCAGCCTTAGACGGAACACCGGGGAGCTGTTTTTT.